These T cell receptor beta chains were read from a single sample in a study of blood T cell repertoires in COVID-19. Clones were read by immunoSEQ multiplex PCR, and TCRdb kept only the in-frame ones, dropping some. The table shows a few hundred thousand clones, with 65% to 85% occurring only once. Sequenced: PBMCs or T cells enriched from blood (not recorded which). The receptor set was obtained from a woman between 40 and 55 years old with acute COVID-19. Both conserved end residues are part of each CDR3. Each record gives: V gene, J gene, CDR3 protein.

TRBV5-4,TRBJ2-5,CASSFGTGGYQETQYF
TRBV19,TRBJ2-7,CASSTRTPALEQYF
TRBV3-1/TRBV3-2,TRBJ2-7,CASSQLAGAAYEQYF
TRBV6-5,TRBJ1-1,CASRRGVNTEAFF
TRBV10-3,TRBJ2-5,CAISDPTEETQYF
TRBV10-3,TRBJ1-4,CAISEGVRGGSNEKLFF
TRBV6-1,TRBJ1-5,CASSESQGNQPQHF
TRBV7-8,TRBJ2-7,CASSLAQSNYEQYF
TRBV30,TRBJ2-7,CAWSVPVAYEQYF
TRBV5-1,TRBJ1-1,CASSAPGGNTEAFF
TRBV28,TRBJ1-2,CASSHTGTGRIYYGYTF
TRBV29-1,TRBJ1-6,CSVGGGGNSPLHF
TRBV28,TRBJ2-1,CASRGGGAYNEQFF
TRBV30,TRBJ1-2,CAWSARHNYGYTF
TRBV27,TRBJ1-5,CLTRAPRQDDGNQPQHF
TRBV15,TRBJ1-5,CATSRDPRSGNQPQHF
TRBV5-1,TRBJ1-1,CASSQNLPGQGGNTEAFF
TRBV10-3,TRBJ1-4,CAISDSADSATNEKLFF
TRBV2,TRBJ1-5,CASSGDSKQPQHF
TRBV11-1,TRBJ1-2,CASSVIPDSLYGYTF
TRBV19,TRBJ2-7,CASSTGQGVYEQYF
TRBV10-3,TRBJ2-3,CATISSRTSEVSDTQYF
TRBV28,TRBJ1-2,CASSLRGGGTGYGYTF
TRBV19,TRBJ1-2,CASTSRPDRNYGYTF
TRBV19,TRBJ2-3,CASSVRTGDTQYF
TRBV29-1,TRBJ2-1,CSVARGLIREQFF
TRBV28,TRBJ1-2,CASSLGWVGGGYGYTF
TRBV5-4,TRBJ2-7,CASSFRVRNNYEQYF
TRBV24-1,TRBJ2-5,CATSQGQAVQETQYF
TRBV5-4,TRBJ1-1,CASSPQSRGGTRVNTEAFF
TRBV7-3,TRBJ1-1,CATGHMNTEAFF
TRBV5-5,TRBJ1-1,CASSSQSNTEAFF
TRBV10-1,TRBJ2-4,CASSEGQGAKNIQYF
TRBV10-3,TRBJ2-1,CATLTSGNSRQFF
TRBV11-3,TRBJ2-3,CASSLGTARTDTQYF
TRBV28,TRBJ1-6,CASSQDSSYNSPLHF